The 15 T cell receptor beta chains given below trace back to one sample, sequenced in a study of Tregs in tolerant kidney transplant recipients. The protocol was immunoSEQ multiplex PCR, while the TCRdb copy is restricted to in-frame clones and leaves out a portion. This sample has around 230,000 clones; approximately 83% occur once, and the top ten carry around 0.61%. The sequenced sample consisted of CD4+ T cells from blood. The receptors derive from a human donor in good health.

This chain's CDR3 is CASRGYREPYNEQFF. The CDR3 nucleotides are TGTGCCAGCCGGGGGTACCGGGAACCTTACAATGAGCAGTTCTTC. V and J are TRBV6-5 and TRBJ2-1; TRBD2 might be the D (6 bases). The CDR3 has 15 amino acids. V was pared by 8 bases and J by 4 bases, with 18 bases between. Germline CDR1 reads MNHEY; CDR2 reads SVGAGI.

The CDR3 loop reads CASSNTIRNSPLHF. Here the CDR3 DNA reads TGTGCCAGCAGTAACACAATCAGGAATTCACCCCTCCACTTT. The chain employs TRBV6-6 and TRBJ1-6; D gene unclear. V dropped 5 bases and J dropped 7 bases, with 12 bases sitting between them. This CDR3 has 14 amino acids. Germline assignment: CDR1 MNHNY and CDR2 SVGAGI (reference sequence).

The genes are TRBV19 and TRBJ2-1, with 8 bases aligning to TRBD2. Germline V gene lookup returns CDR1 LNHDA and CDR2 SQIVND (reference sequence). With V trimmed by 6 bases and J by 4 bases, 8 bases remained unmatched. The CDR3 totals 15 residues. The CDR3 DNA follows: TGTGCCAGTAGCCCTGGCGGGAGGTCGTACAATGAGCAGTTCTTC. Protein: CASSPGGRSYNEQFF.

V and J are TRBV6-6 and TRBJ1-1; 7 bases are shared with TRBD1. Germline V gene lookup returns CDR1 MNHNY and CDR2 SVGAGI (reference sequence). CDR3 length: 13 residues. V lost 2 bases, J lost 7 bases, and 4 bases stayed unmatched. The CDR3: CASSYPDRLEAFF. The CDR3 region has the DNA TGTGCCAGCAGTTACCCGGACAGGCTTGAAGCTTTCTTT.

This chain links TRBV11-2 with TRBJ1-2; D gene ambiguous. The germline V and J ends were trimmed by 0 bases and 6 bases, with 5 bases remaining between them. CDR1 and CDR2 from the germline V gene are SGHAT and FQNNGV. The CDR3 is 12 residues long. For the CDR3, the DNA is TGTGCCAGCAGCTTAGACCCGAATGGCTACACCTTC. Residues: CASSLDPNGYTF.

V gene TRBV4-1 combines with J gene TRBJ2-1; 8 bases are shared with TRBD1. Germline assignment: CDR1 MGHRA and CDR2 YSYEKL. With 3 bases clipped from V and 2 bases from J, the junction kept 3 bases outside the gene matches. The CDR3 runs to 15 residues. CDR3 loop: CASSQTGAPYNEQFF. Here the CDR3 DNA reads TGCGCCAGCAGCCAGACAGGGGCCCCCTACAATGAGCAGTTCTTC.

The V gene is TRBV6-6, the J gene TRBJ2-1; 11 bases are a match to TRBD2. This CDR3 region has 15 residues. Germline V CDR1 and CDR2: MNHNY, SVGAGI (reference sequence). Trimming cost V 6 bases and J 2 bases; bases outside gene matches: 3. The DNA for the CDR3 is TGTGCCAGCAGATTACTAGCGGGAGCCTACAATGAGCAGTTCTTC. This translates into CASRLLAGAYNEQFF.

The rearrangement links TRBV5-1 to TRBJ2-1; maybe TRBD1 (5 bases). CDR3 length: 15 amino acids. V was clipped by 4 bases and J by 7 bases, with 18 bases between them. The germline CDR1 and CDR2 sequences are SGHRS and YFSETQ. The CDR3 is CASSISHGHLNEQFF. CDR3 in DNA: TGCGCCAGCAGCATTAGTCATGGACATCTAAATGAGCAGTTCTTC.

In this sample, this clone turned up once. V is TRBV6-5 and J is TRBJ2-1; 14 positions match TRBD2. Trimming removed 8 bases from V and 6 bases from J; junction bases left unmatched: 3. The germline V gene encodes CDR1 MNHEY and CDR2 SVGAGI. The CDR3 is 14 amino acids. The CDR3 sequence: CASGGLAGANEQFF. In DNA, the CDR3 is TGTGCCAGCGGGGGACTAGCGGGAGCCAATGAGCAGTTCTTC.

The gene calls are TRBV2 and TRBJ1-1, with D uncertain. The germline CDR1 and CDR2 sequences are SNHLY and FYNNEI. The V end was cut by 8 bases, the J end by 3 bases, with 13 bases between. CDR3 length: 13 residues. Here the CDR3 reads CASDLQIDTEAFF. CDR3 sequence (DNA): TGTGCCAGCGACTTACAGATTGACACTGAAGCTTTCTTT.

On this clone: The sample carries other DNA sequences with the same CDR3. The chain couples TRBV18 to TRBJ2-7; possible D gene TRBD1, 5 bases. V was cut by 2 bases and J by 4 bases, with 6 bases left in between. The CDR3 length is 12 residues. Germline loops: CDR1 KGHSH, CDR2 LQKENI. CDR3 residues: CASSPDRYEQYF. CDR3 bases: TGTGCCAGCTCACCAGACAGATACGAGCAGTACTTC.

CDR3 sequence (DNA): TGCGCCAGCAGTCCGACAGGATTAGGAAACACCATATATTTT. Translation gives CASSPTGLGNTIYF. The J gene is TRBJ1-3, the V gene TRBV10-1, with D possibly being TRBD1 (6 bases). CDR1 and CDR2 from the germline V gene are WNHNN and SYGVQD (reference sequence). V was shortened by 5 bases and J by 4 bases, with 12 bases between the two germline ends. CDR3 length: 14 amino acids.

The chain carries TRBV7-8 and TRBJ1-5; TRBD1 matches 9 bases. Germline trimming cut 1 base from V and 4 bases from J; bases unmatched to any gene: 2. The CDR3 length is 15 residues. Germline CDR1 reads SGHVS; CDR2 reads FQNEAQ. CDR3 in amino acids: CASSLGDRANQPQHF. CDR3 nucleotides: TGTGCCAGCAGCTTAGGGGACAGGGCTAATCAGCCCCAGCATTTT.

The V gene is TRBV6-5, the J gene TRBJ1-1; 7 positions match TRBD1. Germline V gene sequence: CDR1 MNHEY, CDR2 SVGAGI. The CDR3 is 15 residues long. Germline trimming cut 5 bases from V and 0 bases from J; bases unmatched to any gene: 6. The CDR3 region is CASSTTGAVNTEAFF. CDR3 bases: TGTGCCAGCAGTACTACAGGGGCGGTGAACACTGAAGCTTTCTTT.

The chain employs TRBV19 and TRBJ2-7, with D perhaps being TRBD1 or TRBD2 (6 bases each). Germline V gives CDR1 LNHDA, CDR2 SQIVND (reference sequence). CDR3 length: 13 residues. With 3 bases removed from V and 4 bases from J, the gap between germline ends came to 10 bases. For the CDR3, the DNA is TGTGCCAGTAGTATCGGGGGCGGGTACGAGCAGTACTTC. It encodes CASSIGGGYEQYF.